Sequencing of this TCR beta chain was carried out in a study of beta chain features in type 1 diabetes. Overall study results and limits: Across all four CD4+ subsets, people with type 1 diabetes showed modestly shorter TCRB CDR3s.

This CDR3 contains 16 residues. From germline, CDR1 is SEHNR and CDR2 FQNEAQ (reference sequence). V was clipped by 2 bases and J by 5 bases; unmatched bases: 9. Populations obtained by sorting all exceeded 95% purity. Comments on this clone: Antigen specificity is unknown.

cDNA synthesis used the whole RNA isolate, giving expressed TCRB sequences. Only in-frame clones appear in the TCRdb table, and some are missing; sequencing was by immunoSEQ multiplex PCR. The sample lists about 220,000 clones; around 9.9% were seen once. Sequenced input: central memory CD4+ T cells from blood. The TCR comes from a man aged 18 to 30 in good health. This sequence joins TRBV7-9 and TRBJ2-5, with TRBD1 identical over 9 bases. CDR3 region: CASSLTPGQGGETQYF. The CDR3 bases are TGTGCCAGCAGCTTAACACCGGGACAGGGAGGGGAGACCCAGTACTTC.